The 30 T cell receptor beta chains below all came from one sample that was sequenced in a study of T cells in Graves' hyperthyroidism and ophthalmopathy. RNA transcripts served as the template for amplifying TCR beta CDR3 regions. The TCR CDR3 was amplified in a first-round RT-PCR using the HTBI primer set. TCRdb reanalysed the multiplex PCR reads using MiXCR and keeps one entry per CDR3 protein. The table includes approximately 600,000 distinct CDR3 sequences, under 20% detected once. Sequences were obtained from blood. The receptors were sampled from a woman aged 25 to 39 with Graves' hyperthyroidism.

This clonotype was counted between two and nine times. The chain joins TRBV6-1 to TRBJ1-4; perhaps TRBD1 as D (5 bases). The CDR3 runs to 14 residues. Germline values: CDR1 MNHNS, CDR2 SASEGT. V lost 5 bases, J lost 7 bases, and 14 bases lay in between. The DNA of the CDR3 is TGTGCCAGCAGTCTTACCTCGGGGGGTGAAAAACTGTTTTTT. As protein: CASSLTSGGEKLFF.

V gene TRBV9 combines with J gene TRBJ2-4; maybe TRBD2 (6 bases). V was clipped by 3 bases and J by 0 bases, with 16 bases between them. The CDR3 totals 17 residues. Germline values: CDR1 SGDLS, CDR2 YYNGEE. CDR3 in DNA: TGTGCCAGCAGCGGGGGACCAGCGGGCCTAGCCAAAAACATTCAGTACTTC. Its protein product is CASSGGPAGLAKNIQYF.

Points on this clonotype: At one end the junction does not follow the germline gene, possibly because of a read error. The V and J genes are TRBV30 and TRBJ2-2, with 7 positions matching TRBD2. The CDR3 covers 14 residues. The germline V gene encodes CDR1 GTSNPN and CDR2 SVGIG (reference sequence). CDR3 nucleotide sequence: TGTGCCTGGAGAGCAGCGGGAAACACCGGGGAGCTGTCTTTT. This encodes CAWRAAGNTGELSF.

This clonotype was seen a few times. This chain's CDR3 is CASSLEQNYEQYF. The DNA of the CDR3 is TGCGCCAGCAGCTTGGAGCAGAACTACGAGCAGTACTTC. This chain connects TRBV5-1 to TRBJ2-7; D is ambiguous. The CDR3 contains 13 residues. Germline V CDR1 and CDR2: SGHRS, YFSETQ. V lost 0 bases to trimming and J lost 3 bases, with 7 bases between them.

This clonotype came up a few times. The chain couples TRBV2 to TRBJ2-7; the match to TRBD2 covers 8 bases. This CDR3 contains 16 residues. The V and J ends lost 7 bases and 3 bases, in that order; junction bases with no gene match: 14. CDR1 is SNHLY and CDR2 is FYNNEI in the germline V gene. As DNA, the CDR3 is TGTGCCAGCATCCCCTTGCGCGGGACTAGTATCTACGAGCAGTACTTC. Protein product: CASIPLRGTSIYEQYF.

Here the CDR3 DNA reads TGTGCCAGCAGTCGAGCGGGAGGGCTACCCTCGGACGAGCAGTACTTC. This gives the protein CASSRAGGLPSDEQYF. The chain recombines TRBV6-1 with TRBJ2-7, with TRBD2 matching over 10 bases. CDR1 is MNHNS, CDR2 SASEGT, per germline. V lost 5 bases and J lost 5; bases outside the gene matches: 12. The CDR3 spans 16 residues.

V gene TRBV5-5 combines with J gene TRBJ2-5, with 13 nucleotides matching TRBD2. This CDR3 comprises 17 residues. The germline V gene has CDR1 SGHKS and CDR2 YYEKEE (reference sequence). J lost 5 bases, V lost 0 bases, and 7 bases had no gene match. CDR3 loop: CASSLGTSGSLWETQYF. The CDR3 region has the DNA TGTGCCAGCAGCTTGGGGACTAGCGGGAGTTTGTGGGAGACCCAGTACTTC.

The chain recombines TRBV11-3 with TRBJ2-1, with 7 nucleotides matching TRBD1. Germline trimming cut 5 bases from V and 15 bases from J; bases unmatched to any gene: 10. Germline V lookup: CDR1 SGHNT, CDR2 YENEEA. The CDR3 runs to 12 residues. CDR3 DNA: TGTGCCAGCAGCCCTAGGGACGGACAGGCGTTCTTC. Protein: CASSPRDGQAFF.

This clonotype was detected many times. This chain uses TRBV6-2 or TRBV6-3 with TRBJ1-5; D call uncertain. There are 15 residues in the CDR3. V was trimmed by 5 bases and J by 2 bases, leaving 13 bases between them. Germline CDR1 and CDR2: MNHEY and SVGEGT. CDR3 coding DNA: TGTGCCAGCAGTGACGGACGCCGTGGCAATCAGCCCCAGCATTTT. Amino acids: CASSDGRRGNQPQHF.

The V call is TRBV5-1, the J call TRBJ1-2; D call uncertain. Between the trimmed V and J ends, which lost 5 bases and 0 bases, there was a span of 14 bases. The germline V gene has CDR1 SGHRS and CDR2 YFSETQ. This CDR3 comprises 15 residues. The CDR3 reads CASSIFGSSNYGYTF. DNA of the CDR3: TGCGCCAGCAGTATTTTTGGGAGTTCTAACTATGGCTACACCTTC.

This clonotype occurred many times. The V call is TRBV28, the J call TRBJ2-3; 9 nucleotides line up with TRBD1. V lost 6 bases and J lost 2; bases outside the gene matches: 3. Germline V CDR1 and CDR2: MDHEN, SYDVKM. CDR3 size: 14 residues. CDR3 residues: CASRQGAITDTQYF. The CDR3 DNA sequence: TGTGCCAGCAGACAGGGGGCCATCACAGATACGCAGTATTTT. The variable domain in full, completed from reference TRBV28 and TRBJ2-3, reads DVKVTQSSRYLVKRTGEKVFLECVQDMDHENMFWYRQDPGLGLRLIYFSYDVKMKEKGDIPEGYSVSREKKERFSLILESASTNQTSMYLCASRQGAITDTQYFGPGTRLTVL.

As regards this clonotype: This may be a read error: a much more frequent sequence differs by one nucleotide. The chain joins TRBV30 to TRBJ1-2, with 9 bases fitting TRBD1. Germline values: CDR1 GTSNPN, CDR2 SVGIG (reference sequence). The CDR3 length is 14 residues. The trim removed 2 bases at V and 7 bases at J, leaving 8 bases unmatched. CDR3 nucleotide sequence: TGTGCCTGGAGTCAGGGACAGGGCAGCCGTGGCTACACCTTC. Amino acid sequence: CAWSQGQGSRGYTF.

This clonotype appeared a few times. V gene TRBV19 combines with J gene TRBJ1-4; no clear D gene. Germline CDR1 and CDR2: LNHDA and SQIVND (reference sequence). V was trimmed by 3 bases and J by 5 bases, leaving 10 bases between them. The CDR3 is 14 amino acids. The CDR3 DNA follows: TGTGCCAGTAGTATGCGACCGGGGAATGAAAAACTGTTTTTT. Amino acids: CASSMRPGNEKLFF.

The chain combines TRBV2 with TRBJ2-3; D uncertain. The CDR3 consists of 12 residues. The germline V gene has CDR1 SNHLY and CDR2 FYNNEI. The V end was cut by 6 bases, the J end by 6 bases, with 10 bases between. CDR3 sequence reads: CASRPLGDTQYF. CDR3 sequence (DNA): TGTGCCAGCAGGCCACTGGGGGATACGCAGTATTTT.

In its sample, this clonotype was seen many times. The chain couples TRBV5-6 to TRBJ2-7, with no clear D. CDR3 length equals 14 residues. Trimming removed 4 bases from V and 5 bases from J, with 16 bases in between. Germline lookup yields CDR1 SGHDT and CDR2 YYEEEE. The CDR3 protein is CASSIYQSADEQYF. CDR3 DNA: TGTGCCAGCAGCATTTATCAGTCGGCCGACGAGCAGTACTTC.

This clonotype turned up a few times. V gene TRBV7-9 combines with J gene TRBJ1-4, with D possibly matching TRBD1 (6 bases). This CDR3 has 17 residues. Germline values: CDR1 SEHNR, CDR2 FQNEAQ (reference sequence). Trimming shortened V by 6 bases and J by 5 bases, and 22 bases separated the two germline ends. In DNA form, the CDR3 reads TGTGCCAGCAGTTCTACAGACCAGGGGCCCTTGAATGAAAAACTGTTTTTT. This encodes CASSSTDQGPLNEKLFF.

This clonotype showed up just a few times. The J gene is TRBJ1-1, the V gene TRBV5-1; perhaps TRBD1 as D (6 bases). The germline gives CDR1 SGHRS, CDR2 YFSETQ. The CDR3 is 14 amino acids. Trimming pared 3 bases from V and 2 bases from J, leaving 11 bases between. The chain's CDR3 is CASSSDSFNTEAFF. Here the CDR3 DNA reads TGCGCCAGCAGCTCGGACAGCTTTAACACTGAAGCTTTCTTT. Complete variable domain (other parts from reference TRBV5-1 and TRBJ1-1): KAGVTQTPRYLIKTRGQQVTLSCSPISGHRSVSWYQQTPGQGLQFLFEYFSETQRNKGNFPGRFSGRQFSNSRSEMNVSTLELGDSALYLCASSSDSFNTEAFFGQGTRLTVV.

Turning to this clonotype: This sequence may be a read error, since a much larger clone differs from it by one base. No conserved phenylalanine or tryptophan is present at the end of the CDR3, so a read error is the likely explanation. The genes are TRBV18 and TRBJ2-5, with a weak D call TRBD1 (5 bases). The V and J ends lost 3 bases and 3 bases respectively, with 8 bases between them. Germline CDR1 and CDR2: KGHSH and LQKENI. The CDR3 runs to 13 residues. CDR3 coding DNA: TGTGCCAGCTCACCGACCAGGGAAGAGACCCAGTACTAC. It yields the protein CASSPTREETQYY.

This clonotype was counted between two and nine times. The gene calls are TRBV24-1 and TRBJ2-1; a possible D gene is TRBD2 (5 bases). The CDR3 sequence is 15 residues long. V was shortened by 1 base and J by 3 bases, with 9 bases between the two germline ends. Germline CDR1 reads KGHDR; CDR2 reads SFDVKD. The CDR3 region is CATSDLRDIYNEQFF. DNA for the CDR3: TGTGCCACCAGTGATTTACGGGATATCTACAATGAGCAGTTCTTC.

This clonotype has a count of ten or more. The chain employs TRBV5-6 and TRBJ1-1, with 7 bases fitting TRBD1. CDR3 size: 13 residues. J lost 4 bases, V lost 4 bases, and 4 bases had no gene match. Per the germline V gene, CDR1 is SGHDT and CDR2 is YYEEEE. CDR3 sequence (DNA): TGTGCCAGCAGCATGACAGGGACCACTGAAGCTTTCTTT. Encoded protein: CASSMTGTTEAFF. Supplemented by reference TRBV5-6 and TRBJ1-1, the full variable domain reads DAGVTQSPTHLIKTRGQQVTLRCSPKSGHDTVSWYQQALGQGPQFIFQYYEEEERQRGNFPDRFSGHQFPNYSSELNVNALLLGDSALYLCASSMTGTTEAFFGQGTRLTVV.

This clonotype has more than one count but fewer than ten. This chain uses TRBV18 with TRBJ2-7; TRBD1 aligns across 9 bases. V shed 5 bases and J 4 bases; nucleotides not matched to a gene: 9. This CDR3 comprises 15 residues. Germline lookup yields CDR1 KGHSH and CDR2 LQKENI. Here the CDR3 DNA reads TGTGCCAGCTCAACGCGAACAGGGGGCAGGTACGAGCAGTACTTC. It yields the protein CASSTRTGGRYEQYF.

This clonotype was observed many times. The CDR3 coding sequence is TGTGCCAGCAGTCCTGACCCTAGCGGGATATACTACGAGCAGTACTTC. It is translated as CASSPDPSGIYYEQYF. The chain couples TRBV3-1 to TRBJ2-7; TRBD2 agrees at 9 bases. Germline CDR1 LGHDT, CDR2 YNNKEL (reference sequence). Trimming took 6 bases from V and 3 from J; bases not matched to a gene: 12. The CDR3 totals 16 residues.

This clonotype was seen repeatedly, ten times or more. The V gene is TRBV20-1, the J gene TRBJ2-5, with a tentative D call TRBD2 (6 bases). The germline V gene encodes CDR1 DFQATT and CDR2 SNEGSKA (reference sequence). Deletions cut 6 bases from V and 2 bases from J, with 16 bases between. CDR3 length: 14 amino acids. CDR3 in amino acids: CSAVGSGVQETQYF. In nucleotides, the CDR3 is TGCAGTGCAGTAGGTAGCGGAGTACAAGAGACCCAGTACTTC.

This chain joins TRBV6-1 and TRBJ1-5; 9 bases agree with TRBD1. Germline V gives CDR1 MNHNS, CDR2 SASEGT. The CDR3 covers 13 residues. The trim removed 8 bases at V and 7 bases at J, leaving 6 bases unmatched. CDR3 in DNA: TGTGCCAGCGGGGACAGGGACAGACAGCCCCAGCATTTT. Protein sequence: CASGDRDRQPQHF.

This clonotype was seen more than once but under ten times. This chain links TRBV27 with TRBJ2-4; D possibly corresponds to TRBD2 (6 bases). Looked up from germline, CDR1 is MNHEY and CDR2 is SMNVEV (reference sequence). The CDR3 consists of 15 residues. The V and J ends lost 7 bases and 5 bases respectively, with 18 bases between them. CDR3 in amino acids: CASISIGSGENIQYF. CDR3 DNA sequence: TGTGCCAGCATTAGTATAGGATCGGGAGAAAACATTCAGTACTTC.

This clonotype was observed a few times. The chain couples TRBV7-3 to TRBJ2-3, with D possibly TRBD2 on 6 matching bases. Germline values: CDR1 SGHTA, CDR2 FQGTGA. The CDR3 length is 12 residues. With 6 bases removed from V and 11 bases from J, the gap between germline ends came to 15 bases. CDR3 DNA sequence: TGTGCCAGCAGTTCGCCGGGACTCATGCAGTATTTT. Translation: CASSSPGLMQYF.

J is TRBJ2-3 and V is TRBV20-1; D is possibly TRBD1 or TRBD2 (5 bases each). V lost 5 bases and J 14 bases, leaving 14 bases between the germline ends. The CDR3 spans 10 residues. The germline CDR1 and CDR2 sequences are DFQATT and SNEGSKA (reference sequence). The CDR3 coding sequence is TGCAGTGCTGGGGACCGGGCCGCGTATTTT. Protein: CSAGDRAAYF.

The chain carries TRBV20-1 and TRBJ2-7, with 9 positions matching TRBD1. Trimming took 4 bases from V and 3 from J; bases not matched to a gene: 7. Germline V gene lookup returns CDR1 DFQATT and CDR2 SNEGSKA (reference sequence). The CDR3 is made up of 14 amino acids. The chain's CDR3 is CSAIGQGRHYEQYF. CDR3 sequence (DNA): TGCAGTGCTATCGGACAGGGGCGTCACTACGAGCAGTACTTC.

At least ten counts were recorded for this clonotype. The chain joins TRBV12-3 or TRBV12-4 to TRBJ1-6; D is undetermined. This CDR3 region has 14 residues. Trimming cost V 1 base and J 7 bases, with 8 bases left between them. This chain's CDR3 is CASSLGLGNSPLHF. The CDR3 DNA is TGTGCCAGCAGTTTAGGGCTGGGAAATTCACCCCTCCACTTT.

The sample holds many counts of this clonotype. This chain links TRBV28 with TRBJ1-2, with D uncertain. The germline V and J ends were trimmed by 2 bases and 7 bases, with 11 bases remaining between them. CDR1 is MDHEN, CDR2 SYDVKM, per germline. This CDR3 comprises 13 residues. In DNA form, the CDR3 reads TGTGCCAGCAGTTTACCCCTCGAGGGTGGCTACACCTTC. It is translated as CASSLPLEGGYTF.